What follows are 8 T cell receptor beta chains derived from one specimen sequenced in a study of response to subunit inactivated influenza vaccine. MiXCR was run by TCRdb on the RT-PCR reads, yielding one entry per CDR3 protein. The data hold about 780,000 distinct CDR3 sequences, with approximately 17% observed a single time. Sequencing was performed on PBMCs from blood, taken 5 to 6 days after vaccination. The receptors stem from a middle-aged man who received an inactivated influenza vaccine.

J is TRBJ2-7 and V is TRBV5-5; D might be TRBD1 or TRBD2, each matching 5 bases. The CDR3 has 15 amino acids. The germline V gene has CDR1 SGHKS and CDR2 YYEKEE (reference sequence). The V end was cut by 4 bases, the J end by 2 bases, with 16 bases between. The CDR3: CASSRTGTEAYEQYF. The CDR3 DNA is TGTGCCAGCAGCCGGACCGGGACGGAAGCCTACGAGCAGTACTTC.

The chain is built from TRBV7-9 and TRBJ2-1; D is undetermined. There are 14 residues in the CDR3. The V gene's germline CDR1 is SEHNR and CDR2 FQNEAQ (reference sequence). Trimming removed 2 bases at V and 5 bases at J, with 10 bases between. CDR3 residues: CASSLMRRDNEQFF. In DNA, the CDR3 is TGTGCCAGCAGCTTAATGCGAAGGGACAATGAGCAGTTCTTC.

The chain couples TRBV6-4 to TRBJ1-4; 8 bases match TRBD1. Germline V lookup: CDR1 MRHNA, CDR2 SNTAGT. The CDR3 has 17 amino acids. J gave up 12 bases and V 1 base, and 16 bases lay outside the gene matches. The CDR3 region is CASSDFWTGRFRGELFF. In DNA, the CDR3 is TGTGCCAGCAGTGACTTTTGGACAGGGCGATTTCGGGGGGAACTGTTTTTT.

There are a few counts of this clonotype. The CDR3 is CASSQDPGATGELFF. The DNA of the CDR3 is TGTGCCAGCAGCCAAGATCCGGGGGCCACCGGGGAGCTGTTTTTT. J is TRBJ2-2 and V is TRBV4-2; D may be TRBD1 or TRBD2 (6 bases each). With 0 bases removed from V and 4 bases from J, the gap between germline ends came to 9 bases. CDR3 length: 15 residues. Germline values: CDR1 LGHNA, CDR2 YNFKEQ.

The chain links TRBV27 to TRBJ2-7; no definite D call. This CDR3 region has 15 residues. Trimming cost V 7 bases and J 6 bases, with 22 bases left between them. Germline lookup yields CDR1 MNHEY and CDR2 SMNVEV (reference sequence). The CDR3 region has the DNA TGTGCCAGCACCCCCTGGGCAGACCTCCAAGCCGAGCAGTACTTC. Encoded protein: CASTPWADLQAEQYF.

The J gene is TRBJ2-5, the V gene TRBV28; 7 nucleotides line up with TRBD2. With V trimmed by 2 bases and J by 5 bases, 8 bases remained unmatched. This CDR3 is 15 amino acids long. CDR1 and CDR2 from the germline V gene are MDHEN and SYDVKM. CDR3 nucleotides: TGTGCCAGCAGTTTAATAGGGGAGGGAGGCGAGACCCAGTACTTC. This encodes CASSLIGEGGETQYF.

In this sample, this clonotype turned up once. V usage is TRBV5-1 and J usage is TRBJ2-3; 12 nucleotides match TRBD2. CDR3 length equals 20 residues. V lost 0 bases and J lost 1; bases outside the gene matches: 12. CDR1 is SGHRS, CDR2 YFSETQ, per germline. CDR3 DNA: TGCGCCAGCAGCTTGGCCGCGACTAGCGGGAGACCCTTCCGCACAGATACGCAGTATTTT. Encoded protein: CASSLAATSGRPFRTDTQYF. Variable domain in full (rest from reference TRBV5-1 and TRBJ2-3): KAGVTQTPRYLIKTRGQQVTLSCSPISGHRSVSWYQQTPGQGLQFLFEYFSETQRNKGNFPGRFSGRQFSNSRSEMNVSTLELGDSALYLCASSLAATSGRPFRTDTQYFGPGTRLTVL.

This rearrangement joins TRBV7-2 to TRBJ2-5; D is ambiguous. The CDR3 consists of 14 residues. Germline CDR1 SGHTA, CDR2 FQGNSA. The V end lost 5 bases, the J end lost 4 bases, and 14 bases lay between the germline ends. The CDR3 here is CASSPPGPTETQYF. As DNA, the CDR3 is TGTGCCAGCAGCCCCCCGGGTCCGACAGAGACCCAGTACTTC.